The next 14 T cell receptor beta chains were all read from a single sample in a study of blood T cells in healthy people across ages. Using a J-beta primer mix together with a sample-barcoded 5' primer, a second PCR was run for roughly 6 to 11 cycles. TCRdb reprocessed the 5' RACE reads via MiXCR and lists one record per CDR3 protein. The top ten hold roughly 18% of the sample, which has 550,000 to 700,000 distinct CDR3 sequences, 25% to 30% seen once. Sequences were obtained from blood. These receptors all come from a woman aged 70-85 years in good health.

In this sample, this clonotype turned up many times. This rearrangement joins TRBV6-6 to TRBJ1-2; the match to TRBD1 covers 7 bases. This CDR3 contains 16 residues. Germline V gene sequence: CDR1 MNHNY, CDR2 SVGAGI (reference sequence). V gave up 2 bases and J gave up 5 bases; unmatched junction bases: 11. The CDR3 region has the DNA TGTGCCAGCAGTTACGGCCCGGACAGGCAACCTTATGGCTACACCTTC. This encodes CASSYGPDRQPYGYTF.

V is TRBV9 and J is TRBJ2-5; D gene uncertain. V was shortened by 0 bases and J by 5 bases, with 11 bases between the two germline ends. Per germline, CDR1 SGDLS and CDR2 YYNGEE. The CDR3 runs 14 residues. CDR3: CASSVDVLPETQYF. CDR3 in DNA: TGTGCCAGCAGCGTAGACGTGCTCCCTGAGACCCAGTACTTC.

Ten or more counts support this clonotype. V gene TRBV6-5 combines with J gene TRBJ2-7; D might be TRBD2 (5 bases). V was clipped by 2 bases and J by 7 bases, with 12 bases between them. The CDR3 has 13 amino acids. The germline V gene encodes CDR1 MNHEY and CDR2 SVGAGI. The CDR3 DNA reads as TGTGCCAGCAGTTACCTCAGCGGCGGAGAGCAGTACTTC. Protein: CASSYLSGGEQYF.

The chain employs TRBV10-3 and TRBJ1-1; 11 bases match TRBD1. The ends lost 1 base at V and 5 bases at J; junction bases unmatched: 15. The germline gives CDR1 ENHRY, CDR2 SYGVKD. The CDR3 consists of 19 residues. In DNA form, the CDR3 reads TGTGCCATCAGTGAGTTTTCGGGTGACGGACAGGGGGCGAGGACTGAAGCTTTCTTT. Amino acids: CAISEFSGDGQGARTEAFF.

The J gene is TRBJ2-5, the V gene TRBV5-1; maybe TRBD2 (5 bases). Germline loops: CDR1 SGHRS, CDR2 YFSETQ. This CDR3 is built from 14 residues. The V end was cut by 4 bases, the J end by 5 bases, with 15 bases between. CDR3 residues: CASSGGPPRETQYF. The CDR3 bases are TGCGCCAGCAGCGGAGGACCGCCACGGGAGACCCAGTACTTC.

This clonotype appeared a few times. Here the CDR3 reads CSVARGLRGYTF. The CDR3 nucleotides are TGCAGCGTTGCACGGGGGTTAAGAGGCTACACCTTC. The rearrangement joins TRBV29-1 to TRBJ1-2, with a possible D match to TRBD1 (5 bases). CDR1 and CDR2 (germline): SQVTM, ANQGSEA. This CDR3 spans 12 amino acids. Deletions cut 4 bases from V and 8 bases from J, with 14 bases between.

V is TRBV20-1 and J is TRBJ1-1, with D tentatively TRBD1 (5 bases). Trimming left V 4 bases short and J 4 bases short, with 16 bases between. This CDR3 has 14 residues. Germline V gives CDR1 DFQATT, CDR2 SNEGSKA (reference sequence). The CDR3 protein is CSATPSGQITEAFF. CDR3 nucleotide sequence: TGCAGTGCTACACCCTCAGGGCAGATCACTGAAGCTTTCTTT.

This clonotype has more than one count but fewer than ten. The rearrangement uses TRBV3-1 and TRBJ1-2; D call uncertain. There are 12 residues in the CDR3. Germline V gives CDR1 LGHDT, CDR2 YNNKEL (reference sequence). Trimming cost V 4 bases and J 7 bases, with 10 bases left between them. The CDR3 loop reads CASSPGMVGYTF. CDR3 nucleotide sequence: TGTGCCAGCAGCCCCGGAATGGTTGGCTACACCTTC.

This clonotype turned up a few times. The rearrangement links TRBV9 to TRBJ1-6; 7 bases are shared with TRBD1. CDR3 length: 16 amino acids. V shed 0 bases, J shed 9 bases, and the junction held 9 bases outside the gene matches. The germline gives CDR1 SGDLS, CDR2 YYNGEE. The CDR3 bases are TGTGCCAGCAGCGTAGGTAGGGGACAGTTAGCTTCACCCCTCCACTTT. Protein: CASSVGRGQLASPLHF.

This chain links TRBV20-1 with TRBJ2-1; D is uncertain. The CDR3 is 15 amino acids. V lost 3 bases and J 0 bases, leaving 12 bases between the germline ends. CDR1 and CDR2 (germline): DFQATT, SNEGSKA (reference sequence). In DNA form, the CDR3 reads TGCAGTGCTAGGGACCCAAGGAGCTCCTACAATGAGCAGTTCTTC. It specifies CSARDPRSSYNEQFF.

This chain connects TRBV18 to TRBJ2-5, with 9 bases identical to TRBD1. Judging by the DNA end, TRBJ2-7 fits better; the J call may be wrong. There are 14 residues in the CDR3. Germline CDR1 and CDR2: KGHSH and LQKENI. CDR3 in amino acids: CASSAGTGNYEQYF. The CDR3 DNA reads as TGTGCCAGCTCAGCCGGGACAGGGAACTACGAGCAGTACTTC.

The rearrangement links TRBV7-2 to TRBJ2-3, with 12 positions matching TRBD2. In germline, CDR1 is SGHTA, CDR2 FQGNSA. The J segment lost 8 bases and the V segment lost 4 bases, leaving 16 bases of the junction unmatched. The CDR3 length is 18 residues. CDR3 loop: CASSSTSGGPRSAGTQYF. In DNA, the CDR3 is TGTGCCAGCAGCTCGACTAGCGGGGGACCCCGAAGTGCGGGTACGCAGTATTTT.

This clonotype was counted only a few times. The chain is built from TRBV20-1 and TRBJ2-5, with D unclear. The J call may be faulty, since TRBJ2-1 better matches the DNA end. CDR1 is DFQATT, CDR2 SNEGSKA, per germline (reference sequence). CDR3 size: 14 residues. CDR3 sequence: CSAERDSPADEQFF. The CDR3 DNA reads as TGCAGTGCTGAAAGGGATTCACCGGCGGATGAGCAGTTCTTC.

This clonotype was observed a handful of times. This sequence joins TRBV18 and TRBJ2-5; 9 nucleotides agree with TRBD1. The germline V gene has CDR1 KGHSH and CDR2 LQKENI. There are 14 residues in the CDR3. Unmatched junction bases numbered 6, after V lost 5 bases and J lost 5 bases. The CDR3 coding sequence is TGTGCCAGCTCAAACAGGGGGCACAGCGAGACCCAGTACTTC. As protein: CASSNRGHSETQYF. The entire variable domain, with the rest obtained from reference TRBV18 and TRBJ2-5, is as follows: NAGVMQNPRHLVRRRGQEARLRCSPMKGHSHVYWYRQLPEEGLKFMVYLQKENIIDESGMPKERFSAEFPKEGPSILRIQQVVRGDSAAYFCASSNRGHSETQYFGPGTRLLVL.